The subject of this entry is one T cell receptor beta chain. The antigen remains unidentified. Amplification used 60 Vbeta primers and 13 Jbeta primers. TCRdb's copy holds only in-frame clones and misses some; the assay was immunoSEQ multiplex PCR. The sample lists 150,000 to 200,000 clones, approximately 80% occurring once. The data stem from a study of cytomegalovirus exposure and HLA in healthy donors. Findings and caveats of the study: For most TCR sequences rarity was the rule, although some public TCRs occurred in many donors. Cytomegalovirus status was reportedly diagnosed by the classifier with high specificity and sensitivity.

Those who donated were healthy bone marrow donors. Trimming cost V 4 bases and J 10 bases, with 29 bases left between them. Germline loops: CDR1 SGHVS, CDR2 FQNEAQ. The CDR3 spans 18 residues. The source is a man younger than 35 in good health and CMV-seropositive. Input material: PBMCs. V gene TRBV7-8 combines with J gene TRBJ1-5; possibly TRBD1 for D (6 bases). CDR3 in DNA: TGTGCCAGCAGCTCAGAACCGGGACACGGATCCGTCCGTCCTCCCCAGCATTTT. Protein: CASSSEPGHGSVRPPQHF.